Shown below are 13 T cell receptor beta chains from a single sample sequenced in a study of long-term antiretroviral therapy in people with HIV. Researchers ran immunoSEQ v3.0 at survey level. The assay was immunoSEQ multiplex PCR, and TCRdb's table has in-frame clones only and misses some. There are about 27,000 clones in the sample; nearly 85% occur only once, and over 8.5% lies in the top ten. Sequenced here: unsorted PBMCs, sampled 0.8 years before starting antiretroviral therapy. The origin of the receptors is a man aged 18 to 29 with HIV.

V is TRBV7-8 and J is TRBJ2-7, with TRBD2 identical over 15 bases. J was trimmed by 1 base and V by 3 bases; bases with no gene match: 13. CDR1 and CDR2 (germline): SGHVS, FQNEAQ. The CDR3 is made up of 20 amino acids. This CDR3 reads CASSLLPPGLAGGFSYEQYF. As DNA, the CDR3 is TGTGCCAGCAGCTTGCTTCCCCCGGGACTAGCGGGGGGTTTTTCCTACGAGCAGTACTTC. Based on the CDR3 plus reference TRBV7-8 and TRBJ2-7, the full variable domain is GAGVSQSPRYKVAKRGQDVALRCDPISGHVSLFWYQQALGQGPEFLTYFQNEAQLDKSGLPSDRFFAERPEGSVSTLKIQRTQQEDSAVYLCASSLLPPGLAGGFSYEQYFGPGTRLTVT.

The chain uses TRBV7-9 and TRBJ2-5; D might be TRBD2 (5 bases). Germline V lookup: CDR1 SEHNR, CDR2 FQNEAQ (reference sequence). The CDR3 consists of 15 residues. V shed 1 base and J shed 5 bases, with 14 bases lying between them. CDR3 DNA: TGTGCCAGCAGCTTAGTCGGCGGACTGGTGGAGACCCAGTACTTC. Translated: CASSLVGGLVETQYF. The full variable domain, completed using reference TRBV7-9 and TRBJ2-5, is DTGVSQNPRHKITKRGQNVTFRCDPISEHNRLYWYRQTLGQGPEFLTYFQNEAQLEKSRLLSDRFSAERPKGSFSTLEIQRTEQGDSAMYLCASSLVGGLVETQYFGPGTRLLVL.

The J gene is TRBJ2-3, the V gene TRBV5-4, with TRBD1 identical over 10 bases. The CDR3 sequence is 15 residues long. V lost 4 bases, J lost 4 bases, and 6 bases stayed unmatched. The germline V gene encodes CDR1 SGHNT and CDR2 YYREEE (reference sequence). DNA of the CDR3: TGTGCCAGCAGCCCCGGGACAGGGGCGGCAGATACGCAGTATTTT. Encoded protein: CASSPGTGAADTQYF.

J is TRBJ1-2 and V is TRBV2; perhaps TRBD1 as D (5 bases). There are 12 residues in the CDR3. Germline V CDR1 and CDR2: SNHLY, FYNNEI. With 8 bases removed from V and 8 bases from J, the gap between germline ends came to 15 bases. The CDR3 sequence: CASGGGLGGYTF. The CDR3 region has the DNA TGTGCCAGCGGGGGAGGGTTGGGCGGCTACACCTTC. Complete variable domain (other parts from reference TRBV2 and TRBJ1-2): EPEVTQTPSHQVTQMGQEVILRCVPISNHLYFYWYRQILGQKVEFLVSFYNNEISEKSEIFDDQFSVERPDGSNFTLKIRSTKLEDSAMYFCASGGGLGGYTFGSGTRLTVV.

This clone was seen a handful of times. J is TRBJ2-1 and V is TRBV4-1, with 9 bases that match TRBD2. The J segment lost 5 bases and the V segment lost 4 bases, leaving 9 bases of the junction unmatched. Germline V gene data show CDR1 as MGHRA and CDR2 as YSYEKL. This CDR3 is built from 16 residues. This chain's CDR3 is CASSLRIAGADNEQFF. CDR3 nucleotides: TGCGCCAGCAGCCTCCGGATAGCGGGGGCCGACAATGAGCAGTTCTTC.

The chain is built from TRBV6-1 and TRBJ2-5; maybe TRBD2 (6 bases). The CDR3 extends over 12 amino acids. V gave up 6 bases and J gave up 5 bases, with 10 bases separating them. In germline, CDR1 is MNHNS, CDR2 SASEGT. The CDR3 loop reads CASREGRETQYF. CDR3 DNA: TGTGCCAGCAGGGAGGGCCGGGAGACCCAGTACTTC.

The J gene is TRBJ2-3, the V gene TRBV27; tentatively, D is TRBD1 or TRBD2 (6 bases each). CDR1 is MNHEY and CDR2 is SMNVEV in the germline V gene (reference sequence). This CDR3 is built from 14 residues. The germline V and J ends were trimmed by 7 bases and 4 bases, with 15 bases remaining between them. The CDR3 DNA is TGTGCCAGCAATTATCGGGGGCTTCCAGATACGCAGTATTTT. This gives the protein CASNYRGLPDTQYF.

V and J are TRBV25-1 and TRBJ2-1, with D hard to call. Trimming pared 6 bases from V and 4 bases from J, leaving 10 bases between. The CDR3 contains 13 residues. The germline V gene has CDR1 MGHDK and CDR2 SYGVNS. The CDR3 bases are TGTGCCAGCAGGGAGACTTTGTACAATGAGCAGTTCTTC. Translating it yields CASRETLYNEQFF. The whole variable domain, filled in from reference TRBV25-1 and TRBJ2-1, reads EADIYQTPRYLVIGTGKKITLECSQTMGHDKMYWYQQDPGMELHLIHYSYGVNSTEKGDLSSESTVSRIRTEHFPLTLESARPSHTSQYLCASRETLYNEQFFGPGTRLTVL.

The V call is TRBV7-9, the J call TRBJ1-1, with TRBD1 identical over 12 bases. CDR3 length: 15 amino acids. Germline values: CDR1 SEHNR, CDR2 FQNEAQ (reference sequence). Trimming at V came to 5 bases and at J to 3 bases, leaving 4 bases not matched to a gene. CDR3 region: CASSARDRGHTEAFF. The CDR3 bases are TGTGCCAGCAGCGCCCGGGACAGGGGGCACACTGAAGCTTTCTTT.

The genes are TRBV28 and TRBJ2-7; D is unresolved. CDR1 is MDHEN, CDR2 SYDVKM, per germline. The CDR3 contains 13 residues. Deletions cut 6 bases from V and 9 bases from J, with 18 bases between. The CDR3, as DNA: TGTGCCAGCAGAGACTCTGGACGGTGGCTGCAGTACTTC. Its translation: CASRDSGRWLQYF.

This rearrangement joins TRBV5-6 to TRBJ1-2, with 9 bases that match TRBD1. The V gene's germline CDR1 is SGHDT and CDR2 YYEEEE. CDR3 length: 15 amino acids. With V trimmed by 2 bases and J by 7 bases, 9 bases remained unmatched. CDR3 amino acids: CASSFGQGRISGYTF. The CDR3 region has the DNA TGTGCCAGCAGCTTTGGACAGGGGAGGATAAGTGGCTACACCTTC.

The chain joins TRBV6-4 to TRBJ2-1, with 13 bases aligning to TRBD2. Germline CDR1 MRHNA, CDR2 SNTAGT. After removal of 6 bases from V and 0 bases from J, the junction contained 11 bases not matched to a gene. This CDR3 is built from 19 residues. The CDR3 is CASRIPGTSGVISYNEQFF. The CDR3 DNA sequence: TGTGCCAGCAGGATACCCGGGACTAGCGGGGTTATCTCCTACAATGAGCAGTTCTTC.

V usage is TRBV6-1 and J usage is TRBJ2-7; D is unclear. The ends were cut back, 7 bases at V and 2 bases at J, with 15 bases in the middle. The CDR3 spans 14 residues. Per germline, CDR1 MNHNS and CDR2 SASEGT. CDR3 in DNA: TGTGCCAGCACCGGTAGGACGCCGCCCTACGAGCAGTACTTC. This translates into CASTGRTPPYEQYF.